Here is one T cell receptor (beta chain) with its context. Its antigen is not known. The germline CDR1 and CDR2 sequences are SGDLS and YYNGEE. The CDR3 runs 17 residues. The V and J ends lost 2 bases and 5 bases, in that order; junction bases with no gene match: 5. The sample comes from a study of cytotoxic CD8 clonotypes in ibrutinib-treated CLL. Produced via immunoSEQ multiplex PCR; TCRdb's table is partial and in-frame only. The sample includes 35,000 to 55,000 clones, 69% of them seen just once. Study results and caveats: Pretreatment clonality was elevated relative to age-matched healthy donors and paralleled circulating CD8+ T-cell counts.

The sequence came from a human donor with chronic lymphocytic leukemia. This sequence joins TRBV9 and TRBJ2-1; TRBD2 agrees at 15 bases. Sample: PBMCs, taken after 12 months of ibrutinib treatment. CDR3 coding DNA: TGTGCCAGCAGCGTGTCTGGACTAGCGGGGGGGAACAATGAGCAGTTCTTC. Its translation: CASSVSGLAGGNNEQFF.